These 25 T cell receptor beta chains were sequenced from one sample in a study of T cells after posttransplantation cyclophosphamide. The protocol was immunoSEQ multiplex PCR, while the TCRdb copy is restricted to in-frame clones and leaves out a portion. The sample records about 10,000 clones, roughly 95% being singletons. What was sequenced was naive CD8+ T cells sorted from PBMCs. These receptors all come from a man under 40 in good health and a related stem cell transplant donor.

This chain links TRBV5-1 with TRBJ2-3; 13 bases map to TRBD2. CDR3 length equals 16 residues. CDR1 is SGHRS, CDR2 YFSETQ, per germline. V shed 1 base, J shed 4 bases, and the junction held 3 bases outside the gene matches. The CDR3 loop reads CASSLTSGGASDTQYF. CDR3 DNA: TGCGCCAGCAGCTTGACTAGCGGGGGGGCGTCAGATACGCAGTATTTT. Supplemented by reference TRBV5-1 and TRBJ2-3, the full variable domain reads KAGVTQTPRYLIKTRGQQVTLSCSPISGHRSVSWYQQTPGQGLQFLFEYFSETQRNKGNFPGRFSGRQFSNSRSEMNVSTLELGDSALYLCASSLTSGGASDTQYFGPGTRLTVL.

The count of this clone is one. This chain uses TRBV7-9 with TRBJ1-3; 9 nucleotides agree with TRBD1. Germline CDR1 SEHNR, CDR2 FQNEAQ (reference sequence). V shed 5 bases and J 4 bases; nucleotides not matched to a gene: 12. The CDR3 spans 17 residues. The CDR3 nucleotides read TGTGCCAGCAGCCCCGGGGACAGGGCCTTCAGAGGAAACACCATATATTTT. Protein: CASSPGDRAFRGNTIYF.

The chain joins TRBV7-9 to TRBJ2-5; unclear D gene. The end of the DNA aligns better with TRBJ2-7, so the J call may be wrong. This CDR3 comprises 11 residues. Germline V lookup: CDR1 SEHNR, CDR2 FQNEAQ (reference sequence). The CDR3 DNA is TGTGCCAGCAGCCCGAGCTACGAGCAGTACTTC. Its translation is CASSPSYEQYF.

This clone occurred once. The rearrangement uses TRBV15 and TRBJ1-1; D is uncertain. V dropped 5 bases and J dropped 0 bases, with 7 bases sitting between them. This CDR3 has 13 amino acids. Germline V gene data show CDR1 as LNHNV and CDR2 as YYDKDF (reference sequence). CDR3 nucleotide sequence: TGTGCCACCAGCGGAGCAATGAACACTGAAGCTTTCTTT. It codes for CATSGAMNTEAFF.

V and J are TRBV5-6 and TRBJ1-2, with 8 positions matching TRBD1. V lost 4 bases to trimming and J lost 3 bases; unmatched junction nucleotides: 8. CDR1 SGHDT and CDR2 YYEEEE come from the germline V gene. This CDR3 comprises 15 residues. CDR3 region: CASSIMTGAHYGYTF. Written as DNA, the CDR3 is TGTGCCAGCAGCATCATGACAGGGGCGCACTATGGCTACACCTTC.

The chain couples TRBV4-1 to TRBJ1-6; TRBD1 matches at 7 bases. J gave up 0 bases and V 3 bases, and 5 bases lay outside the gene matches. Germline CDR1 and CDR2: MGHRA and YSYEKL. This CDR3 comprises 17 residues. DNA of the CDR3: TGCGCCAGCAGCCAGACAGGGTTAGGCTCCTATAATTCACCCCTCCACTTT. This translates into CASSQTGLGSYNSPLHF.

The chain joins TRBV6-1 to TRBJ2-7, with TRBD2 as a possible D gene (7 bases). This CDR3 spans 16 amino acids. Trimming pared 3 bases from V and 0 bases from J, leaving 15 bases between. CDR1 and CDR2 from the germline V gene are MNHNS and SASEGT. The CDR3: CASSETDRTSSYEQYF. The CDR3 DNA reads as TGTGCCAGCAGTGAGACCGACAGGACTAGCTCCTACGAGCAGTACTTC.

This sequence joins TRBV7-9 and TRBJ2-3, with 7 bases fitting TRBD1. CDR3 size: 15 residues. The V gene's germline CDR1 is SEHNR and CDR2 FQNEAQ (reference sequence). V dropped 5 bases and J dropped 1; count of bases not matched to a gene: 6. CDR3 DNA: TGTGCCAGCAGCAACAGGGGTGACCGCACAGATACGCAGTATTTT. This sequence encodes CASSNRGDRTDTQYF.

This sequence joins TRBV2 and TRBJ2-5, with 7 bases matching TRBD1. Trimming cost V 6 bases and J 3 bases; bases outside gene matches: 16. The length of the CDR3 is 17 residues. Germline CDR1 and CDR2: SNHLY and FYNNEI. The CDR3 here is CASSAGTVHLGEETQYF. The CDR3 DNA sequence: TGTGCCAGCAGCGCCGGGACAGTCCATCTAGGGGAAGAGACCCAGTACTTC.

The genes are TRBV19 and TRBJ2-1; 7 bases are a match to TRBD2. The V segment lost 1 base and the J segment 4 bases; nucleotides outside the gene matches: 1. Germline V gene sequence: CDR1 LNHDA, CDR2 SQIVND (reference sequence). The CDR3 runs 14 residues. In nucleotides, the CDR3 is TGTGCCAGTAGTATAGGGGGGGGGTACAATGAGCAGTTCTTC. It codes for CASSIGGGYNEQFF.

V usage is TRBV25-1 and J usage is TRBJ2-7, with D tentatively TRBD1 (6 bases). Trimming stripped 5 bases from V and 1 base from J, with 12 bases between. CDR1 and CDR2 from the germline V gene are MGHDK and SYGVNS. The CDR3 loop spans 14 amino acids. For the CDR3, the DNA is TGTGCCAGCAGTACCACAGGGTCGTCCTACGAGCAGTACTTC. It translates to CASSTTGSSYEQYF.

This sequence joins TRBV5-1 and TRBJ2-3, with TRBD2 identical over 12 bases. Germline V CDR1 and CDR2: SGHRS, YFSETQ. V lost 7 bases, J lost 0 bases, and 9 bases stayed unmatched. CDR3 size: 17 residues. The CDR3 DNA is TGCGCCAGCGGGACCGGGACTAGCGGGCCTAGCACAGATACGCAGTATTTT. Translating it yields CASGTGTSGPSTDTQYF.

This clone showed up just once. This chain uses TRBV5-1 with TRBJ1-1; no reliable D call. The V gene lost 0 bases and the J gene lost 7 bases, with 4 bases spanning the gap. In germline, CDR1 is SGHRS, CDR2 YFSETQ. There are 11 residues in the CDR3. CDR3 loop: CASSLGDEAFF. CDR3 nucleotide sequence: TGCGCCAGCAGCTTGGGAGATGAAGCTTTCTTT.

This chain connects TRBV25-1 to TRBJ2-4; a weak D match, TRBD1 (7 bases). The CDR3 totals 13 residues. Germline CDR1 is MGHDK and CDR2 is SYGVNS. V lost 5 bases to trimming and J lost 6 bases, with 11 bases between them. The CDR3 sequence: CASSLQGGNIQYF. CDR3 DNA sequence: TGTGCCAGCAGTCTCCAGGGGGGAAACATTCAGTACTTC.

This chain connects TRBV5-1 to TRBJ2-7, with 8 bases matching TRBD2. Per germline, CDR1 SGHRS and CDR2 YFSETQ. The V segment lost 2 bases and the J segment 3 bases; nucleotides outside the gene matches: 4. The CDR3 covers 14 residues. The CDR3 coding sequence is TGCGCCAGCAGCTTCCATAGCGGGGACTACGAGCAGTACTTC. It codes for CASSFHSGDYEQYF.

The rearrangement joins TRBV6-5 to TRBJ2-1, with 8 bases fitting TRBD2. J was trimmed by 3 bases and V by 0 bases; bases with no gene match: 4. This CDR3 is 16 amino acids long. The germline CDR1 and CDR2 sequences are MNHEY and SVGAGI. As DNA, the CDR3 is TGTGCCAGCAGTTACTCGATAACTAGCGGCTACAATGAGCAGTTCTTC. Protein product: CASSYSITSGYNEQFF.

The J gene is TRBJ2-3, the V gene TRBV29-1, with a tentative D call TRBD2 (5 bases). Germline CDR1 and CDR2: SQVTM and ANQGSEA. This CDR3 spans 14 amino acids. Trimming took off 2 bases at V and 7 bases at J, with 16 bases between the two ends. This CDR3 is CSVERFVSENTQYF. CDR3 coding DNA: TGCAGCGTTGAAAGGTTTGTTAGCGAAAATACGCAGTATTTT.

The chain employs TRBV6-6 and TRBJ2-1; D ambiguous. Germline loops: CDR1 MNHNY, CDR2 SVGAGI (reference sequence). V was trimmed by 0 bases and J by 5 bases, leaving 5 bases between them. CDR3 length equals 13 residues. CDR3 sequence reads: CASSYSPDNEQFF. The CDR3 DNA follows: TGTGCCAGCAGTTACTCGCCGGACAATGAGCAGTTCTTC.

The J gene is TRBJ2-7, the V gene TRBV6-5; TRBD1 aligns across 9 bases. Per germline, CDR1 MNHEY and CDR2 SVGAGI. This CDR3 spans 14 amino acids. With 4 bases clipped from V and 5 bases from J, the junction kept 6 bases outside the gene matches. The CDR3 DNA reads TGTGCCAGCAGTTCTCAACAGGGGGCTGACGAGCAGTACTTC. As protein: CASSSQQGADEQYF.

CDR3 in amino acids: CASSDGTSDNEQFF. Written as DNA, the CDR3 is TGTGCCAGCAGTGATGGGACTAGTGACAATGAGCAGTTCTTC. The genes are TRBV2 and TRBJ2-1, with 8 bases lining up with TRBD2. This CDR3 comprises 14 residues. Germline assignment: CDR1 SNHLY and CDR2 FYNNEI. V dropped 3 bases and J dropped 5; count of bases not matched to a gene: 3.

This chain uses TRBV10-1 with TRBJ2-5; D ambiguous. V was pared by 3 bases and J by 3 bases, with 8 bases between. This CDR3 is 13 amino acids long. CDR1 and CDR2 from the germline V gene are WNHNN and SYGVQD (reference sequence). The CDR3 loop reads CASSDGTKETQYF. DNA of the CDR3: TGCGCCAGCAGTGATGGAACTAAAGAGACCCAGTACTTC.

The chain combines TRBV13 with TRBJ1-1; TRBD1 aligns across 8 bases. Per the germline V gene, CDR1 is PRHDT and CDR2 is FYEKMQ (reference sequence). The CDR3 has 15 amino acids. With 5 bases clipped from V and 4 bases from J, the junction kept 9 bases outside the gene matches. CDR3 nucleotides: TGTGCCAGCAGCCCCCTCGGACAGGGCGGCACTGAAGCTTTCTTT. Translating it yields CASSPLGQGGTEAFF.

The genes are TRBV5-4 and TRBJ2-3; possibly TRBD2 for D (6 bases). Germline lookup yields CDR1 SGHNT and CDR2 YYREEE (reference sequence). Trimming took off 4 bases at V and 5 bases at J, with 14 bases between the two ends. This CDR3 has 14 amino acids. The CDR3 sequence is CASSRALGGDTQYF. CDR3 in DNA: TGTGCCAGCAGCCGGGCTCTCGGGGGAGATACGCAGTATTTT.

This clone was counted a single time. The chain is built from TRBV7-6 and TRBJ2-3, with TRBD2 identical over 7 bases. The length of the CDR3 is 14 residues. Germline CDR1 reads SGHVS; CDR2 reads FNYEAQ. Losses at the gene ends were 4 bases for V and 1 base for J; bases not matched to a gene: 2. This CDR3 reads CASSSAGGTDTQYF. The CDR3 DNA is TGTGCCAGCAGCTCCGCGGGGGGCACAGATACGCAGTATTTT.

J is TRBJ1-1 and V is TRBV29-1; D is uncertain. The germline gives CDR1 SQVTM, CDR2 ANQGSEA. The V end lost 6 bases, the J end lost 0 bases, and 8 bases lay between the germline ends. This CDR3 spans 12 amino acids. The CDR3 DNA follows: TGCAGCGTAACCAGAATGAACACTGAAGCTTTCTTT. Its protein product is CSVTRMNTEAFF.